Listed below are T cell receptor beta chains from one sample, sequenced in a study of regulatory T cells in long-lasting Graves disease. Via MiXCR, TCRdb re-called the multiplex PCR reads, giving one row per CDR3 protein. The data show about 500,000 distinct CDR3 sequences, more than 10% seen once. The same data also went into a second study, on T cells in Graves' hyperthyroidism and ophthalmopathy.

This material consisted of peripheral blood mononuclear cells (PBMCs), taken at new diagnosis, from a patient treated with antithyroid drugs. These receptors were collected from a woman in her 30s with Graves disease. Each CDR3 is given with its conserved first and last residue. The D gene is left open where the match is weak. Not all rows give a size; the values are once, few, many and, for expanded clones, a class.

v_call	clone_size	d_call	cdr3_length	j_call	cdr3_aa	cdr3_nt
TRBV4-3	many	-	16	TRBJ2-1	CASSQVSSQVYNEQFF	TGCGCCAGCAGCCAAGTCTCGAGTCAGGTGTACAATGAGCAGTTCTTC
TRBV27	-	-	14	TRBJ2-7	CASSLGGPTYEQYF	TGTGCCAGCAGTTTGGGGGGACCTACCTACGAGCAGTACTTC
TRBV20-1	many	-	15	TRBJ2-7	CSARRGPGPTYEQYF	TGCAGTGCTAGACGCGGACCCGGCCCGACCTACGAGCAGTACTTC
TRBV6-4	-	TRBD1	14	TRBJ2-7	CASGKDRGSFEQYF	TGTGCCAGCGGTAAAGACAGGGGGTCCTTCGAGCAGTACTTC
TRBV4-3	few	-	15	TRBJ1-5	CASSQVWGGHQPQHF	TGCGCCAGCAGCCAAGTTTGGGGGGGACATCAGCCCCAGCATTTT
TRBV20-1	-	-	12	TRBJ2-5	CSANRPSKTQYF	TGCAGTGCTAATAGACCCAGTAAGACCCAGTACTTC
TRBV5-1	many	TRBD1	15	TRBJ2-3	CASSSGQGISDTQYF	TGCGCCAGCAGCTCCGGACAGGGGATTTCAGATACGCAGTATTTT
TRBV6-1	many	TRBD2	15	TRBJ2-7	CASSPASGHPYEQYF	TGTGCCAGCAGTCCCGCTAGCGGTCACCCCTACGAGCAGTACTTC
TRBV25-1	few	-	15	TRBJ2-7	CASSEFGGAADEQYF	TGTGCCAGCAGTGAATTTGGGGGCGCGGCTGACGAGCAGTACTTC
TRBV19	many	TRBD1	16	TRBJ1-2	CASSIAKKGADYGYTF	TGTGCCAGTAGTATAGCCAAAAAGGGGGCGGACTATGGCTACACCTTC
TRBV28	many	TRBD1	13	TRBJ1-2	CASSRDRDTGYTF	TGTGCCAGCAGCCGGGACAGGGATACTGGCTACACCTTC
TRBV20-1	many	-	15	TRBJ2-1	CSARDRIRGSNEQFF	TGCAGTGCTAGAGATCGGATTAGAGGAAGCAATGAGCAGTTCTTC
TRBV27	many	-	13	TRBJ2-2	CASQRQVAGELFF	TGTGCCAGCCAGAGACAGGTGGCCGGGGAGCTGTTTTTT
TRBV3-1	-	-	12	TRBJ2-5	CASSQDLGTQYF	TGTGCCAGCAGCCAAGATCTAGGGACCCAGTACTTC
TRBV20-1	-	-	14	TRBJ2-5	CSARGRFRGETQYF	TGCAGTGCTAGAGGCCGATTTCGAGGAGAGACCCAGTACTTC
TRBV7-2	few	TRBD1	16	TRBJ1-6	CASRPPRTGGGSPLHF	TGTGCCAGCAGACCTCCGCGGACAGGGGGCGGGTCACCCCTCCACTTT
TRBV30	-	-	14	TRBJ2-1	CAWSGGNGYNEQFF	TGTGCCTGGAGTGGGGGGAACGGATACAATGAGCAGTTCTTC
TRBV27	-	TRBD1	13	TRBJ1-2	CASSFRQGHGYTF	TGTGCCAGCAGTTTCCGACAGGGGCATGGCTACACCTTC
TRBV12-3/TRBV12-4	-	-	12	TRBJ1-2	CATAVPGYGYTF	TGTGCCACAGCAGTCCCTGGCTATGGCTACACCTTC
TRBV6-5	-	TRBD1	15	TRBJ2-2	CASSSRTGMTGELFF	TGTGCCAGCAGTTCCAGGACAGGGATGACCGGGGAGCTGTTTTTT
TRBV7-9	-	TRBD2	15	TRBJ2-3	CASSFREGFTDTQYF	TGTGCCAGCAGCTTCAGGGAGGGTTTCACAGATACGCAGTATTTT
TRBV6-2/TRBV6-3	few	-	16	TRBJ2-1	CASSYGNTNSYNEQFF	TGTGCCAGCAGTTACGGGAACACTAACTCCTACAATGAGCAGTTCTTC
TRBV25-1	many	TRBD2	16	TRBJ2-3	CASSLLAGSSTDTQYF	TGTGCCAGCAGCCTTCTAGCGGGATCTAGCACAGATACGCAGTATTTT
TRBV7-2	-	TRBD2	17	TRBJ2-4	CASSSGGAALAKNIQYF	TGTGCCAGCAGTTCCGGGGGGGCGGCACTAGCCAAAAACATTCAGTACTTC
TRBV12-3/TRBV12-4	many	-	18	TRBJ2-7	CASSLYVLGSDASYEQYF	TGTGCCAGCAGTTTATATGTGCTCGGGAGCGATGCATCCTACGAGCAGTACTTC
TRBV6-5	-	TRBD2	17	TRBJ2-1	CASSSRVAGDAYNEQFF	TGTGCCAGCAGTTCCCGTGTAGCGGGAGACGCCTACAATGAGCAGTTCTTC
TRBV4-3	many	-	13	TRBJ1-2	CASSQVGGEGYTF	TGCGCCAGCAGCCAAGTAGGAGGTGAGGGCTACACCTTC
TRBV2	many	-	14	TRBJ2-1	CASRDREVYNEQFF	TGTGCCAGCAGGGACCGGGAAGTCTACAATGAGCAGTTCTTC
TRBV7-2	many	-	13	TRBJ1-4	CASSYNSGEKLFF	TGTGCCAGCAGCTACAACTCGGGTGAAAAACTGTTTTTT
TRBV20-1	many	-	14	TRBJ2-5	CSARVRSGAETQYF	TGCAGTGCTAGAGTCCGTTCAGGGGCAGAGACCCAGTACTTC
TRBV20-1	-	-	14	TRBJ1-4	CSARDARVDEKLFF	TGCAGTGCTAGAGATGCCAGGGTGGATGAAAAACTGTTTTTT
TRBV7-3	many	-	14	TRBJ2-3	CASSLASSTDTQYF	TGTGCCAGCAGCTTGGCTAGCAGCACAGATACGCAGTATTTT
TRBV20-1	many	-	16	TRBJ2-1	CSARVPFRGGDNEQFF	TGCAGTGCTAGAGTCCCCTTCCGGGGAGGCGACAATGAGCAGTTCTTC
TRBV19	-	TRBD1	16	TRBJ1-5	CASTVNRQGMNQPQHF	TGTGCCAGTACCGTCAACCGACAGGGGATGAATCAGCCCCAGCATTTT
TRBV19	-	-	15	TRBJ1-1	CASSNLGYLNTEAFF	TGTGCCAGTAGTAACCTCGGCTACCTGAACACTGAAGCTTTCTTT
TRBV19	-	TRBD1	20	TRBJ2-1	CASSTPRDRAGTHARDEQFF	TGTGCCAGTAGCACCCCCCGGGACAGGGCCGGAACCCACGCGAGAGATGAGCAGTTCTTC
TRBV28	many	-	15	TRBJ2-2	CASSLGAGLAGELFF	TGTGCCAGCAGTTTAGGCGCGGGGCTGGCCGGGGAGCTGTTTTTT
TRBV4-1	-	-	16	TRBJ1-2	CASSQVEAGEGVGYTF	TGCGCCAGCAGCCAAGTTGAGGCAGGGGAAGGGGTTGGCTACACCTTC
TRBV5-1	-	-	12	TRBJ2-7	CASSAAPYEQYF	TGCGCCAGCTCAGCGGCTCCCTACGAGCAGTACTTC
TRBV6-2/TRBV6-3	-	-	12	TRBJ1-1	CASSYLGDEAFF	TGTGCCAGCAGTTATCTAGGGGATGAAGCTTTCTTT